This entry lists 5 T cell receptor beta chains sequenced from one sample in a study of Ad26.COV2.S vaccination and SARS-CoV-2 variants. Documented treatment: some 20 received Ad26.COV2.S at low or high dose, single or two shots; roughly 5 received placebo; per-sample allocation not given. Material that was analyzed had been drawn on day 63 after the first vaccine or placebo injection. The table came from immunoSEQ multiplex PCR; TCRdb's copy has only in-frame clones and leaves some out. The sample shows about 400,000 clones, 75% to 90% of them seen only once. The sequencing here drew on peripheral blood, taken in a trial of Ad26.COV2.S vaccine versus placebo. Every receptor here comes from a person aged 18-60 years who received the Ad26.COV2.S COVID-19 vaccine or a placebo.

This clone was counted once. The V and J genes are TRBV27 and TRBJ1-1; maybe TRBD1 (5 bases). Germline V gives CDR1 MNHEY, CDR2 SMNVEV (reference sequence). CDR3 size: 16 residues. V was cut by 5 bases and J by 0 bases, with 16 bases left in between. CDR3 DNA sequence: TGTGCCAGCAGTCCAAAGGGGAGGCCTGTGAACACTGAAGCTTTCTTT. The encoded protein is CASSPKGRPVNTEAFF.

J is TRBJ1-1 and V is TRBV9; maybe TRBD1 (6 bases). Germline V gene sequence: CDR1 SGDLS, CDR2 YYNGEE. V lost 1 base and J lost 11, with 18 bases in between. The CDR3 totals 14 residues. In DNA, the CDR3 is TGTGCCAGCAGCGTACAGACAGGTAATGCCGGCGCTTTCTTT. Its translation is CASSVQTGNAGAFF. The full variable domain, its missing parts supplied by reference TRBV9 and TRBJ1-1, is DSGVTQTPKHLITATGQRVTLRCSPRSGDLSVYWYQQSLDQGLQFLIQYYNGEERAKGNILERFSAQQFPDLHSELNLSSLELGDSALYFCASSVQTGNAGAFFGQGTRLTVV.

J is TRBJ1-2 and V is TRBV30; TRBD1 might be the D (5 bases). Germline V gene data show CDR1 as GTSNPN and CDR2 as SVGIG (reference sequence). V shed 7 bases and J shed 4 bases, with 22 bases lying between them. CDR3 length equals 15 residues. As DNA, the CDR3 is TGTGCCTACACGCTCGCTGGACACTGGGGCTATGGCTACACCTTC. Translated: CAYTLAGHWGYGYTF.

This clone appeared a few times. This rearrangement joins TRBV18 to TRBJ2-7; D might be TRBD1 or TRBD2, each matching 5 bases. This CDR3 has 13 amino acids. The germline V gene has CDR1 KGHSH and CDR2 LQKENI. Trimming pared 8 bases from V and 4 bases from J, leaving 15 bases between. CDR3 nucleotide sequence: TGTGCCAGCAGACCAGGGACCAATTACGAGCAGTACTTC. The encoded protein is CASRPGTNYEQYF.

This clone was observed once. This chain uses TRBV25-1 with TRBJ2-5, with D maybe TRBD2 (5 bases). CDR1 and CDR2 (germline): MGHDK, SYGVNS. The CDR3 length is 13 residues. Trimming took 0 bases from V and 4 from J, leaving 6 bases between them. CDR3: CASSEYAGETQYF. The CDR3, as DNA: TGTGCCAGCAGTGAATATGCGGGAGAGACCCAGTACTTC.